This is a list of T cell receptor beta chains from one sample in a study of immune evolution from preneoplasia to lung adenocarcinoma. Only in-frame clones appear in the TCRdb table, and some are missing; sequencing was by immunoSEQ multiplex PCR. The repertoire holds more than 6,000 clones, with less than 85% as singletons. Material: FFPE minimally invasive lung adenocarcinoma tissue. Source of these receptors: a person aged 70 to 85 with lung adenocarcinoma. CDR3s include the opening cysteine and the closing phenylalanine or tryptophan. Each record gives: D gene, J gene, V gene, clone size, CDR3 length, CDR3 DNA, CDR3 protein. D genes are given only for firm matches. Part of the rows lack a size; the others show once, few, many or a class for expanded clones.

>NA|TRBJ2-2|TRBV5-1|NA|14
TGCGCCAGCAACCCCAACCCCAACACCGGGGAGCTGTTTTTT
CASNPNPNTGELFF
>NA|TRBJ2-5|TRBV5-6|NA|12
TGTGCCAGCAGCTTGGATCAGGAGACCCAGTACTTC
CASSLDQETQYF
>NA|TRBJ1-3|TRBV15|NA|13
TGTGCCACCAGCGGTTCCTCTGGAAACACCATATATTTT
CATSGSSGNTIYF
>TRBD2|TRBJ2-4|TRBV7-2|few|14
TGTGCCAGCAGCCCAGGACTAGCGGGAAACATTCAGTACTTC
CASSPGLAGNIQYF
>TRBD2|TRBJ2-3|TRBV9|NA|15
TGTGCCAGCAGCCGTAGCGGGGTCGGCACAGATACGCAGTATTTT
CASSRSGVGTDTQYF
>NA|TRBJ2-7|TRBV2|NA|13
TGTGCCAGCAGTGAATCCTTCAGGGCCGAGCAGTACTTC
CASSESFRAEQYF
>NA|TRBJ2-5|TRBV6-5|NA|13
TGTGCCAGCAGATCTTCAGGGACGGAGACCCAGTACTTC
CASRSSGTETQYF
>NA|TRBJ1-1|TRBV4-1|NA|16
TGCGCCAGCAGCCAACCGACCTTGGACAGTTTCCCTGAAGCTTTCTTT
CASSQPTLDSFPEAFF
>NA|TRBJ2-3|TRBV7-9|NA|11
TGTGCCAACAGCGGAACGGATACGCAGTATTTT
CANSGTDTQYF
>TRBD1|TRBJ2-7|TRBV4-1|NA|16
TGCGCCAGCAGCCCAGGAAACCGGGACAGGGCGTTCGAGCAGTACTTC
CASSPGNRDRAFEQYF
>NA|TRBJ2-2|TRBV5-4|NA|14
TGTGCCAGCAGCTTCAGGGGTTCAACCGGGGAGCTGTTTTTT
CASSFRGSTGELFF
>NA|TRBJ1-3|TRBV28|once|12
TGTGCCAGCCAGGCCGAGGGAAACACCATATATTTT
CASQAEGNTIYF
>NA|TRBJ1-4|TRBV11-2|few|14
TGTGCCAGCAGTCATCGACAGGTTTATGAAAAACTGTTTTTT
CASSHRQVYEKLFF
>TRBD1|TRBJ2-1|TRBV7-9|NA|15
TGTGCCAGCAGCAAGACAGGGCGACCCTACAATGAGCAGTTCTTC
CASSKTGRPYNEQFF
>TRBD2|TRBJ2-2|TRBV7-7|NA|16
TGTGCTAGCAGCCAGGGGACTAGCGGTATAACCGGGGAGCTGTTTTTT
CASSQGTSGITGELFF
>TRBD2|TRBJ2-2|TRBV6-4|few|14
TGTGCCAGCAGTCCCGGGACTAGCACCGGGGAGCTGTTTTTT
CASSPGTSTGELFF